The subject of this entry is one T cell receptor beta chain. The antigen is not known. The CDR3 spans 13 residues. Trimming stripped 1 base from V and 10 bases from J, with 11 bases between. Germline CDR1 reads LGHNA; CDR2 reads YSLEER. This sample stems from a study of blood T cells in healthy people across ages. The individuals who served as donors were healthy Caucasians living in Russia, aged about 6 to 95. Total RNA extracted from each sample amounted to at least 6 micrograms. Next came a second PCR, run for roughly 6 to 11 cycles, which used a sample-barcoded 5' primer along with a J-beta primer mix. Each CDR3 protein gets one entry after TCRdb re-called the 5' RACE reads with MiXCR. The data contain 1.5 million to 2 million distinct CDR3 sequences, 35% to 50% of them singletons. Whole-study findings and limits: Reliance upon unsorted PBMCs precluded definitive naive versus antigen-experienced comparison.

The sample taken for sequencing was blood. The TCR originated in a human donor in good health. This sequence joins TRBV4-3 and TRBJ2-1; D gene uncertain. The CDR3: CASSQVSVGEQFF. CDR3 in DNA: TGCGCCAGCAGCCAAGTTTCAGTAGGGGAGCAGTTCTTC.